The 10 T cell receptor beta chains presented below share a single source sample, sequenced in a study of cytomegalovirus exposure and HLA in healthy donors. TCRdb's copy holds only in-frame clones and misses some; the assay was immunoSEQ multiplex PCR. The sample lists approximately 120,000 clones, around 94% occurring once. Sequencing input: PBMCs. These receptors all come from a woman in her late teens or twenties in good health and CMV-seronegative.

This rearrangement joins TRBV19 to TRBJ1-1, with D unclear. Per germline, CDR1 LNHDA and CDR2 SQIVND (reference sequence). V was trimmed by 5 bases and J by 4 bases, leaving 11 bases between them. This CDR3 has 13 residues. CDR3 DNA sequence: TGTGCCAGTAGTCAGACTACGAGCACTGAAGCTTTCTTT. Translating it yields CASSQTTSTEAFF.

The chain has TRBV6-1 and TRBJ1-3; D gene uncertain. The CDR3 covers 15 residues. The germline V gene encodes CDR1 MNHNS and CDR2 SASEGT. The V and J ends lost 1 base and 0 bases respectively, with 7 bases between them. The CDR3 bases are TGTGCCAGCAGTGAAGACTCCCGCTCTGGAAACACCATATATTTT. Residues: CASSEDSRSGNTIYF.

The V gene is TRBV7-9, the J gene TRBJ1-6; 7 bases fit TRBD1. This CDR3 has 16 amino acids. CDR1 SEHNR and CDR2 FQNEAQ come from the germline V gene (reference sequence). Trimming removed 4 bases from V and 7 bases from J; junction bases left unmatched: 10. The CDR3: CASSSQGVRGNSPLHF. The DNA for the CDR3 is TGTGCCAGCAGCTCCCAGGGGGTTCGGGGCAATTCACCCCTCCACTTT.

This clone was detected a few times. V usage is TRBV2 and J usage is TRBJ2-2; D gene unclear. V lost 2 bases to trimming and J lost 7 bases, with 11 bases between them. The V gene's germline CDR1 is SNHLY and CDR2 FYNNEI. CDR3 size: 14 residues. CDR3 protein: CASSETGSVGELFF. CDR3 DNA: TGTGCCAGCAGTGAAACGGGTTCGGTCGGGGAGCTGTTTTTT.

The rearrangement uses TRBV4-1 and TRBJ1-1, with TRBD1 as a possible D gene (5 bases). The V and J ends lost 3 bases and 5 bases respectively, with 10 bases between them. The CDR3 is 13 amino acids. From germline, CDR1 is MGHRA and CDR2 YSYEKL. The CDR3 region has the DNA TGCGCCAGCAGCCAGGGGGGGTGGACTGAAGCTTTCTTT. It is translated as CASSQGGWTEAFF.

The count of this clone is one. The junction shows a germline mismatch at one end, possibly a read error. The rearrangement joins TRBV5-1 to TRBJ1-4, with 7 bases aligning to TRBD1. CDR3 length: 17 residues. From germline, CDR1 is SGHRS and CDR2 YFSETQ. Here the CDR3 reads CASSSGQPLYNNEKLFF. As DNA, the CDR3 is TGCGCCAGTAGCTCGGGACAGCCCCTTTATAATAATGAAAAACTGTTTTTT.

The genes are TRBV5-4 and TRBJ1-2; a weak D match, TRBD1 (5 bases). The CDR3 runs to 13 residues. Per germline, CDR1 SGHNT and CDR2 YYREEE (reference sequence). V shed 0 bases and J shed 7 bases, with 10 bases lying between them. CDR3 amino acids: CASSLEWQGGYTF. The CDR3 DNA follows: TGTGCCAGCAGCTTGGAGTGGCAGGGTGGCTACACCTTC. Complete variable domain (other parts from reference TRBV5-4 and TRBJ1-2): ETGVTQSPTHLIKTRGQQVTLRCSSQSGHNTVSWYQQALGQGPQFIFQYYREEENGRGNFPPRFSGLQFPNYSSELNVNALELDDSALYLCASSLEWQGGYTFGSGTRLTVV.

The V call is TRBV7-9, the J call TRBJ2-7; D might be TRBD1 (6 bases). Germline V lookup: CDR1 SEHNR, CDR2 FQNEAQ (reference sequence). Trimming shortened V by 1 base and J by 4 bases, and 11 bases separated the two germline ends. The CDR3 covers 14 residues. The CDR3 sequence is CASSLVGRGYEQYF. In DNA, the CDR3 is TGTGCCAGCAGCTTAGTCGGCAGGGGTTACGAGCAGTACTTC.

This clone was counted a few times. The rearrangement links TRBV10-3 to TRBJ1-1, with D hard to call. Germline V gene sequence: CDR1 ENHRY, CDR2 SYGVKD. V lost 4 bases and J 1 base, leaving 10 bases between the germline ends. The CDR3 contains 14 residues. CDR3 in DNA: TGTGCCATCAGTGTTAGTGGTGGGAACACTGAAGCTTTCTTT. Amino acids: CAISVSGGNTEAFF.

V and J are TRBV19 and TRBJ2-7; TRBD1 aligns across 8 bases. The CDR3 loop spans 12 amino acids. Germline V gene lookup returns CDR1 LNHDA and CDR2 SQIVND (reference sequence). The V and J ends lost 10 bases and 3 bases, in that order; junction bases with no gene match: 5. The CDR3 sequence is CATGTGDYEQYF. Here the CDR3 DNA reads TGTGCCACCGGGACAGGAGACTACGAGCAGTACTTC.